Presented here are 7 T cell receptor beta chains from one specimen sequenced in a study of control samples from healthy donors and cancer patients. Profiled with immunoSEQ multiplex PCR; TCRdb holds only in-frame clones, not every one. The sample yields about 20,000 clones, 88% seen once. The sample taken for sequencing was PBMCs. These receptor sequences come from a woman between 55 and 75 years old with head and neck cancer.

The chain employs TRBV5-1 and TRBJ2-5, with D perhaps assigned TRBD1 or TRBD2 (7 bases each). Trimming left V 2 bases short and J 5 bases short, with 22 bases between. This CDR3 has 17 residues. The germline gives CDR1 SGHRS, CDR2 YFSETQ. The CDR3 sequence: CASSFEGLAAGQETQYF. The DNA for the CDR3 is TGCGCCAGCAGCTTTGAGGGCCTTGCAGCGGGACAGGAGACCCAGTACTTC.

This sequence joins TRBV5-4 and TRBJ1-1, with no clear D. V was clipped by 2 bases and J by 5 bases, with 10 bases between them. The germline CDR1 and CDR2 sequences are SGHNT and YYREEE (reference sequence). The CDR3 contains 13 residues. The DNA of the CDR3 is TGTGCCAGCAGCTTTGCTGGGAGAACTGAAGCTTTCTTT. Protein: CASSFAGRTEAFF.

The chain links TRBV18 to TRBJ2-3, with 8 bases identical to TRBD2. This CDR3 region has 15 residues. The germline gives CDR1 KGHSH, CDR2 LQKENI. Germline trimming cut 3 bases from V and 2 bases from J; bases unmatched to any gene: 4. This CDR3 is CASSPLAGITDTQYF. Here the CDR3 DNA reads TGTGCCAGCTCACCGTTAGCGGGGATCACAGATACGCAGTATTTT.

The chain carries TRBV3-1 (or the pseudogene TRBV3-2) and TRBJ2-7, with 7 bases lining up with TRBD1. The CDR3 has 12 amino acids. Per germline, CDR1 LGHDT and CDR2 YNNKEL (reference sequence). The trim removed 4 bases at V and 6 bases at J, leaving 3 bases unmatched. CDR3 sequence: CASSRGTAEQYF. CDR3 DNA: TGTGCCAGCAGCCGGGGGACAGCCGAGCAGTACTTC.

The chain carries TRBV27 and TRBJ2-1, with a weak D call TRBD1 (6 bases). The V gene lost 6 bases and the J gene lost 8 bases, with 14 bases spanning the gap. Germline CDR1 is MNHEY and CDR2 is SMNVEV (reference sequence). This CDR3 comprises 13 residues. The CDR3 protein is CASRRGSADEQFF. In DNA form, the CDR3 reads TGTGCCAGCAGAAGGGGGTCGGCGGATGAGCAGTTCTTC.

There are a few counts of this clone. V usage is TRBV2 and J usage is TRBJ2-7; 7 nucleotides match TRBD1. This CDR3 is 12 amino acids long. Germline V CDR1 and CDR2: SNHLY, FYNNEI. V was pared by 6 bases and J by 6 bases, with 5 bases of the junction left unmatched. In DNA form, the CDR3 reads TGTGCCAGCAGAACCGACAGGGCCGAGCAGTACTTC. Translation gives CASRTDRAEQYF.

The J gene is TRBJ1-5, the V gene TRBV19; 9 nucleotides line up with TRBD1. V gave up 6 bases and J gave up 5 bases; unmatched junction bases: 8. The V gene's germline CDR1 is LNHDA and CDR2 SQIVND (reference sequence). The CDR3 contains 15 residues. Here the CDR3 DNA reads TGTGCCAGTAGGGCGGACAGGGGCAATCATCAGCCCCAGCATTTT. Its protein is CASRADRGNHQPQHF.